One T cell receptor beta chain is described in this entry. The data derive from a study of blood T cell repertoires in COVID-19. Study background: There were acute and convalescent COVID-19 samples, and they came from the United States, Italy and Spain.

The CDR3 length is 13 residues. The V and J ends lost 3 bases and 2 bases respectively, with 8 bases between them. Per the study methods: From reference gene primer amplification, estimates of nucleated cell counts were derived. Clones were read by immunoSEQ multiplex PCR, and TCRdb kept only the in-frame ones, dropping some. The V and J calls and clone size come from that table; D and trimming were worked out from the DNA. The table includes about 170,000 clones, around 85% detected once. Sequenced input: peripheral blood. V usage is TRBV12-3 or TRBV12-4 and J usage is TRBJ2-7; the D is unclear. This clonotype was obtained from a man between 60 and 75 years old who had recovered from COVID-19. The CDR3 sequence: CASSLRSPYEQYF. The CDR3 DNA reads TGTGCCAGCAGTTTGCGGAGCCCCTACGAGCAGTACTTC.